A single sample is the source of the 13 T cell receptor beta chains below, sequenced in a study of early T cells in non-severe SARS-CoV-2 infection. One entry per CDR3 protein results from TCRdb running MiXCR on the 5' RACE reads. Here the sample spans 45,000 to 55,000 distinct CDR3 sequences, 11% being singletons. The sequenced sample was whole blood. Every receptor here comes from an adult who was a healthcare worker with PCR-confirmed SARS-CoV-2 infection or an uninfected control (not recorded which).

The J gene is TRBJ1-1, the V gene TRBV7-9; 10 positions match TRBD1. V was pared by 5 bases and J by 4 bases, with 7 bases of the junction left unmatched. This CDR3 has 15 amino acids. CDR1 is SEHNR, CDR2 FQNEAQ, per germline (reference sequence). The CDR3 region has the DNA TGTGCCAGCAGCCTGTCGGGACAGGGGCGCACTGAAGCTTTCTTT. Encoded protein: CASSLSGQGRTEAFF.

This clonotype appeared a few times. The V and J genes are TRBV5-1 and TRBJ1-5, with D possibly TRBD1 on 5 matching bases. The germline V gene has CDR1 SGHRS and CDR2 YFSETQ. This CDR3 has 15 residues. The V gene lost 0 bases and the J gene lost 3 bases, with 10 bases spanning the gap. The chain's CDR3 is CASSLGGENNQPQHF. In DNA form, the CDR3 reads TGCGCCAGCAGCTTGGGAGGGGAGAACAATCAGCCCCAGCATTTT. The full variable domain, in which reference TRBV5-1 and TRBJ1-5 provide the parts outside the CDR3, is KAGVTQTPRYLIKTRGQQVTLSCSPISGHRSVSWYQQTPGQGLQFLFEYFSETQRNKGNFPGRFSGRQFSNSRSEMNVSTLELGDSALYLCASSLGGENNQPQHFGDGTRLSIL.

The genes are TRBV7-2 and TRBJ2-5; D may be TRBD2 (5 bases). Per the germline V gene, CDR1 is SGHTA and CDR2 is FQGNSA. V dropped 2 bases and J dropped 1 base, with 11 bases sitting between them. This CDR3 is 15 amino acids long. The CDR3 reads CASSLFRGSQETQYF. CDR3 DNA: TGTGCCAGCAGCTTATTTCGGGGTTCCCAAGAGACCCAGTACTTC.

In its sample, this clonotype was seen many times. The chain links TRBV28 to TRBJ1-4; D unresolved. This CDR3 is built from 17 residues. The germline V gene has CDR1 MDHEN and CDR2 SYDVKM. Here the CDR3 reads CAATSDSGRRRSEKLFF. In nucleotides, the CDR3 is TGTGCTGCGACAAGCGATTCAGGACGACGCCGGAGTGAAAAACTGTTTTTT.

In this sample, this clonotype turned up many times. The chain uses TRBV20-1 and TRBJ2-7; 9 bases align to TRBD2. CDR3 length: 13 amino acids. J gave up 5 bases and V 6 bases, and 8 bases lay outside the gene matches. The germline gives CDR1 DFQATT, CDR2 SNEGSKA (reference sequence). Here the CDR3 reads CSALLAGENEQYF. CDR3 sequence (DNA): TGCAGTGCATTATTAGCGGGAGAAAACGAGCAGTACTTC.

V is TRBV5-4 and J is TRBJ2-5; the match to TRBD2 covers 12 bases. V trimming: 5 bases; J trimming: 7 bases; junction bases outside the gene matches: 9. Germline values: CDR1 SGHNT, CDR2 YYREEE (reference sequence). The CDR3 length is 15 residues. As DNA, the CDR3 is TGTGCCAGCAGTACCGGGACTAGCGGGCCGGGGACCCAGTACTTC. Amino acids: CASSTGTSGPGTQYF.

This chain links TRBV20-1 with TRBJ2-7; no clear D. Trimming removed 3 bases at V and 4 bases at J, with 7 bases between. Germline V gives CDR1 DFQATT, CDR2 SNEGSKA (reference sequence). The CDR3 totals 11 residues. Here the CDR3 DNA reads TGCAGTGCTAGGGGCGATTACGAGCAGTACTTC. It is translated as CSARGDYEQYF.

In its sample, this clonotype was seen many times. The V and J genes are TRBV12-3 or TRBV12-4 and TRBJ2-5; 7 nucleotides align to TRBD1. J gave up 5 bases and V 5 bases, and 11 bases lay outside the gene matches. This CDR3 is 15 amino acids long. DNA of the CDR3: TGTGCCAGCAGTCAAACAGGGGCGCGGATGGAGACCCAGTACTTC. It translates to CASSQTGARMETQYF.

This clonotype was counted between two and nine times. This chain joins TRBV7-2 and TRBJ1-2; D not resolved. CDR3 length: 15 residues. The V gene's germline CDR1 is SGHTA and CDR2 FQGNSA. Deletions cut 2 bases from V and 1 base from J, with 11 bases between. The CDR3: CASSLISGFNYGYTF. The CDR3 nucleotides are TGTGCCAGCAGCTTAATATCGGGCTTTAACTATGGCTACACCTTC. The entire variable domain, with the rest obtained from reference TRBV7-2 and TRBJ1-2, is as follows: GAGVSQSPSNKVTEKGKDVELRCDPISGHTALYWYRQSLGQGLEFLIYFQGNSAPDKSGLPSDRFSAERTGGSVSTLTIQRTQQEDSAVYLCASSLISGFNYGYTFGSGTRLTVV.

The J gene is TRBJ2-2, the V gene TRBV5-1; a possible D gene is TRBD1 (6 bases). The CDR3 has 14 amino acids. Trimming cost V 0 bases and J 6 bases, with 9 bases left between them. CDR1 and CDR2 (germline): SGHRS, YFSETQ. The CDR3 is CASSLDTGSGELFF. The CDR3, as DNA: TGCGCCAGCAGCTTGGACACAGGGTCCGGGGAGCTGTTTTTT. Supplemented by reference TRBV5-1 and TRBJ2-2, the full variable domain reads KAGVTQTPRYLIKTRGQQVTLSCSPISGHRSVSWYQQTPGQGLQFLFEYFSETQRNKGNFPGRFSGRQFSNSRSEMNVSTLELGDSALYLCASSLDTGSGELFFGEGSRLTVL.

Ten or more counts support this clonotype. This rearrangement joins TRBV29-1 to TRBJ1-1; the D gene is possibly TRBD1 (5 bases). The germline CDR1 and CDR2 sequences are SQVTM and ANQGSEA. Trimming shortened V by 3 bases and J by 1 base, and 6 bases separated the two germline ends. This CDR3 is 12 amino acids long. The CDR3, as DNA: TGCAGCGTTGACAGGGAGAACACTGAAGCTTTCTTT. Amino acids: CSVDRENTEAFF.

The rearrangement uses TRBV6-6 and TRBJ2-3; 10 bases line up with TRBD1. The CDR3 spans 14 residues. After removal of 8 bases from V and 3 bases from J, the junction contained 5 bases not matched to a gene. Germline V gene lookup returns CDR1 MNHNY and CDR2 SVGAGI (reference sequence). CDR3 DNA: TGTGCCAGCGTCTGGACAGGGGGGACAGATACGCAGTATTTT. Residues: CASVWTGGTDTQYF.

This clonotype was detected only a few times. The chain couples TRBV6-1 to TRBJ1-2; D gene unclear. CDR1 and CDR2 (germline): MNHNS, SASEGT. This CDR3 comprises 12 residues. Trimming cost V 6 bases and J 3 bases, with 8 bases left between them. The CDR3 DNA sequence: TGTGCCAGCAGCCAGCTTTACTATGGCTACACCTTC. As protein: CASSQLYYGYTF.